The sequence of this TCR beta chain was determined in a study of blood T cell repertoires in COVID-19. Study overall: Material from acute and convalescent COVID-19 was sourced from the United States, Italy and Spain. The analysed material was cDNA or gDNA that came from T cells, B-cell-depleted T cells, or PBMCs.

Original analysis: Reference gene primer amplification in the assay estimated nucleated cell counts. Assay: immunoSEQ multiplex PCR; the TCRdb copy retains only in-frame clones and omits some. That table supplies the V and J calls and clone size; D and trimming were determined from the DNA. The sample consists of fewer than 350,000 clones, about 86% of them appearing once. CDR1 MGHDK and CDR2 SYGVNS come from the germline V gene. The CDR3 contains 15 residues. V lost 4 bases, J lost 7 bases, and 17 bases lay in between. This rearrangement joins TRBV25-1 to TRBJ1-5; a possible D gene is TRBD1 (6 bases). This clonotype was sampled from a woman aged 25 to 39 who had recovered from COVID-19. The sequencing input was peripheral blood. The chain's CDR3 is CASSVGHGIGQPQHF. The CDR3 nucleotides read TGTGCCAGCAGTGTGGGACACGGGATAGGGCAGCCCCAGCATTTT.